This T cell receptor (beta chain) was identified in a study of beta chain features in type 1 diabetes. Regarding the study as a whole: Type 1 diabetes patients had moderately but significantly shorter TCRB CDR3s in all four CD4+ subsets.

In regard to this clone: Its antigen is not identified.

Trimming left V 0 bases short and J 2 bases short, with 12 bases between. The CDR3 runs 16 residues. Germline V lookup: CDR1 SGHDN, CDR2 FVKESK. What was sequenced were expressed TCRB transcripts, since all of the isolated RNA had been reverse transcribed. Using immunoSEQ multiplex PCR, the repertoire was profiled, and TCRdb retains in-frame clones only, with some absent. Among 150,000 to 200,000 clones, 50% to 70% were seen once, and the ten largest hold 0.08% to 0.1%. Input material: naive CD4+ T cells from blood. This clonotype was obtained from a man younger than 45 with type 1 diabetes. The J gene is TRBJ2-3, the V gene TRBV14; possible D gene TRBD2, 6 bases. The CDR3 is CASSQDGGVHTDTQYF. Here the CDR3 DNA reads TGTGCCAGCAGCCAAGATGGCGGGGTCCACACAGATACGCAGTATTTT.